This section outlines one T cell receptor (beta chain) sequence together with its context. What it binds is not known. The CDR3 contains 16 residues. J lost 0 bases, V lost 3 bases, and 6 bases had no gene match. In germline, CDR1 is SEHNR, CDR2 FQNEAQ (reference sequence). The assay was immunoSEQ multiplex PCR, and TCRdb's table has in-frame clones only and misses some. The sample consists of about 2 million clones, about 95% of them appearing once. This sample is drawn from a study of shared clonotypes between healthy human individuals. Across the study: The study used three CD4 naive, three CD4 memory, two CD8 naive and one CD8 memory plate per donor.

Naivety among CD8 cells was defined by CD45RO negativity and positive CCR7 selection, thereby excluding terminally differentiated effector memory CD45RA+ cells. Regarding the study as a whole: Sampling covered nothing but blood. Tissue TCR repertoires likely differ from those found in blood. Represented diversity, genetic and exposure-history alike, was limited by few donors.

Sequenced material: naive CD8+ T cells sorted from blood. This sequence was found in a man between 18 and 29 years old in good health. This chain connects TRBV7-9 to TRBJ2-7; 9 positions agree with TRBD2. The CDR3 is CASSFYSGGFSYEQYF. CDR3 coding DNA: TGTGCCAGCAGCTTTTATAGCGGGGGATTCTCCTACGAGCAGTACTTC.